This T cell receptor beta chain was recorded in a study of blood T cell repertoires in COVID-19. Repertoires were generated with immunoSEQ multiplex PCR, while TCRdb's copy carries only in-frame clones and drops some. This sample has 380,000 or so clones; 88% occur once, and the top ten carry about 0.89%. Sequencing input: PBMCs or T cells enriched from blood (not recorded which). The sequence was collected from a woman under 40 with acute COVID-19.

The CDR3 bases are TGCAGTGCTAGTGGCATGTCGGGGGAGGAAGAGACCCAGTACTTC. Translation gives CSASGMSGEEETQYF. This chain links TRBV20-1 with TRBJ2-5, with D perhaps matching TRBD2 (6 bases). V dropped 3 bases and J dropped 3 bases, with 17 bases sitting between them. Germline V lookup: CDR1 DFQATT, CDR2 SNEGSKA (reference sequence). The CDR3 consists of 15 residues.